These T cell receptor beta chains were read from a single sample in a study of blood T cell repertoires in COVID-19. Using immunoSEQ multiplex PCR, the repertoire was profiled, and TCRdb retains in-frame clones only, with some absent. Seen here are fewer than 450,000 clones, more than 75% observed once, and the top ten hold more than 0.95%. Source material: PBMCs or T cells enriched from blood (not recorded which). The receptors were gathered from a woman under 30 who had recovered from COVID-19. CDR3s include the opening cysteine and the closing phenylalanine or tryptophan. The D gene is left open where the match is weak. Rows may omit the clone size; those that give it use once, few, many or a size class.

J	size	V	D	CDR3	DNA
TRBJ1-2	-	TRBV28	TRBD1	CASSSYRGDGYTF	TGTGCCAGCAGTTCGTACAGGGGGGATGGCTACACCTTC
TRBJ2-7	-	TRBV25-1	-	CASTPSAQGSHEQYF	TGTGCCAGCACTCCCAGTGCTCAGGGCTCCCACGAGCAGTACTTC
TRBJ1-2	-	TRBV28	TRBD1	CASSKGTARNYGYTF	TGTGCCAGCAGCAAAGGGACAGCACGCAACTATGGCTACACCTTC
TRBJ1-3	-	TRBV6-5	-	CASSRTVNAGNTIYF	TGTGCCAGCAGTAGGACAGTGAACGCTGGAAACACCATATATTTT
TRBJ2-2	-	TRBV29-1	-	CSVEAPLNTGELFF	TGCAGCGTTGAAGCCCCCTTAAACACCGGGGAGCTGTTTTTT
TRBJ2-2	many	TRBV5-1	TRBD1	CASSLGDRGFAGELFF	TGCGCCAGCAGCTTGGGGGACAGGGGGTTTGCCGGGGAGCTGTTTTTT
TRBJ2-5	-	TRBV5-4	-	CASSLTSQETQYF	TGTGCCAGCAGCTTGACTAGCCAAGAGACCCAGTACTTC
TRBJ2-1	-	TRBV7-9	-	CASSPRRYTARGEQFF	TGTGCCAGCAGCCCCCGCCGCTACACTGCAAGGGGTGAGCAGTTCTTC
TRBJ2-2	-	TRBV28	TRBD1	CASSLPYRQGRTGELFF	TGTGCCAGCAGTCTTCCTTATCGACAGGGTAGGACCGGGGAGCTGTTTTTT
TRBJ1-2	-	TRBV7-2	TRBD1	CASSADRVNGYTF	TGTGCCAGCAGCGCAGACAGGGTTAATGGCTACACCTTC
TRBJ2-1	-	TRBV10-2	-	CASSRFGSSYNEQFF	TGCGCCAGCAGTCGATTCGGGTCGTCGTACAATGAGCAGTTCTTC
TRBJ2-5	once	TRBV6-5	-	CASRGAGMETQYF	TGTGCCAGCAGAGGGGCGGGAATGGAGACCCAGTACTTC
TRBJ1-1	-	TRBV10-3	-	CATRGKREGTEAFF	TGTGCCACTAGGGGGAAAAGGGAAGGGACTGAAGCTTTCTTT
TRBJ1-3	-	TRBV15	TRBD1	CATSRDMGTDRGRNTIYF	TGTGCCACCAGCAGAGATATGGGGACAGACAGGGGGCGAAACACCATATATTTT
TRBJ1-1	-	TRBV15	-	CATSREGRQNTEAFF	TGTGCCACCAGCAGAGAAGGTAGACAGAACACTGAAGCTTTCTTT
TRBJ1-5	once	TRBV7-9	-	CASSLGGSIQPQHF	TGTGCCAGCAGCTTAGGGGGCAGTATCCAGCCCCAGCATTTT
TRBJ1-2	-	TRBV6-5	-	CASSSTIASSNYGYTF	TGTGCCAGCAGTTCGACAATCGCTAGCTCTAACTATGGCTACACCTTC
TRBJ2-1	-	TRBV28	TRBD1	CASSPRTGRNEQFF	TGTGCCAGCAGCCCAAGGACAGGGAGGAATGAGCAGTTCTTC
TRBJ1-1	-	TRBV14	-	CASSQDLANTEAFF	TGTGCCAGCAGCCAAGATTTAGCGAACACTGAAGCTTTCTTT
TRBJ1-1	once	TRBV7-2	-	CASSSYPREAFF	TGTGCCAGCAGCTCATACCCCAGGGAAGCTTTCTTT
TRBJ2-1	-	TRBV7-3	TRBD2	CASSPHLAGESNEQFF	TGTGCCAGCAGCCCCCACCTAGCGGGGGAGTCCAATGAGCAGTTCTTC
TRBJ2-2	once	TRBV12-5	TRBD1	CASGSTYLGGAGTGELFF	TGTGCTAGTGGTTCCACCTACCTAGGGGGCGCGGGCACCGGGGAGCTGTTTTTT
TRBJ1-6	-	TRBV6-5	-	CASIALRDNSPLHF	TGTGCCAGCATTGCTTTGAGGGATAATTCACCCCTCCACTTT
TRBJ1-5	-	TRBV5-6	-	CASSSRGHYSNQPQHF	TGTGCCAGCAGCTCAAGGGGACACTATAGCAATCAGCCCCAGCATTTT
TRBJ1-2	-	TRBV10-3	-	CAIREGVGDYGYTF	TGTGCCATCAGAGAAGGGGTTGGCGATTATGGCTACACCTTC
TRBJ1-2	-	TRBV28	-	CASSQTGGGYGYTF	TGTGCCAGCAGTCAGACCGGGGGTGGGTATGGCTACACCTTC